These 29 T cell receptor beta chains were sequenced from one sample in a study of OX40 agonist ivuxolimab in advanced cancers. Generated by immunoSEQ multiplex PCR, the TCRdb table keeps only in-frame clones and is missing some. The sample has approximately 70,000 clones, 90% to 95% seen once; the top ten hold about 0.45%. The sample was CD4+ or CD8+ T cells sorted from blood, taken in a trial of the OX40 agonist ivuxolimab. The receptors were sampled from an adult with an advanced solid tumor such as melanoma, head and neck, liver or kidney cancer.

The CDR3 loop reads CASSVERLAGAVGELFF. The CDR3 DNA reads TGTGCCAGCAGCGTAGAACGACTAGCGGGAGCGGTCGGGGAGCTGTTTTTT. V is TRBV9 and J is TRBJ2-2; 12 positions agree with TRBD2. CDR1 and CDR2 (germline): SGDLS, YYNGEE. The CDR3 is 17 residues long. The V gene end was trimmed by 0 bases and the J gene end by 7 bases; junction bases not matched to a gene: 7. The full variable domain, completed using reference TRBV9 and TRBJ2-2, is DSGVTQTPKHLITATGQRVTLRCSPRSGDLSVYWYQQSLDQGLQFLIQYYNGEERAKGNILERFSAQQFPDLHSELNLSSLELGDSALYFCASSVERLAGAVGELFFGEGSRLTVL.

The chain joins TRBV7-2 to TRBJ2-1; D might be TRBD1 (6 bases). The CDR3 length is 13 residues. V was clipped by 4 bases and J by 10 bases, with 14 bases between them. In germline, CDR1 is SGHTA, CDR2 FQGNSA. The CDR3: CASSSYRVREQFF. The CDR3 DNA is TGTGCCAGCAGCTCATACAGGGTCCGCGAGCAGTTCTTC.

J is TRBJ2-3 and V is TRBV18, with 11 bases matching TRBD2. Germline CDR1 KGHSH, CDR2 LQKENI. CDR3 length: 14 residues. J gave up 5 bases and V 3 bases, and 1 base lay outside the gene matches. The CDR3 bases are TGTGCCAGCTCACCTGGGACTAGCGGAGATACGCAGTATTTT. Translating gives CASSPGTSGDTQYF.

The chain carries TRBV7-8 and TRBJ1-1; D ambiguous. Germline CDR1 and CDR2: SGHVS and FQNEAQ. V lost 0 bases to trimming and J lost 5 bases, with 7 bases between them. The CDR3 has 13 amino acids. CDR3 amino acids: CASSLALQTEAFF. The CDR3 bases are TGTGCCAGCAGCTTAGCCCTACAGACTGAAGCTTTCTTT.

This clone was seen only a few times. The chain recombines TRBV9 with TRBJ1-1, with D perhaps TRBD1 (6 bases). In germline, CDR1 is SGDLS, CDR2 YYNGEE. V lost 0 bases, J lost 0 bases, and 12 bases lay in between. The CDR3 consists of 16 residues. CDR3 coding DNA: TGTGCCAGCAGCGTAGCGGCAGGGGCGATGAACACTGAAGCTTTCTTT. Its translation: CASSVAAGAMNTEAFF.

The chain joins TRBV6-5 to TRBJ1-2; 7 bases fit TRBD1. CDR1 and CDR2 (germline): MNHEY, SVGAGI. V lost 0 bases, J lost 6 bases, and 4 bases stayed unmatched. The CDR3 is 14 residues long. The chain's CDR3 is CASSYSTRGDGYTF. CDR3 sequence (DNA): TGTGCCAGCAGTTACTCGACCAGGGGGGATGGCTACACCTTC.

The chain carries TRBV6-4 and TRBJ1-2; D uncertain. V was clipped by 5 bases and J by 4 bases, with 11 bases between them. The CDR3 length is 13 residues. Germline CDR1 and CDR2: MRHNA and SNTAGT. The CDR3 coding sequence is TGTGCCAGCAGTCCCGGCCCGGGCTATGGCTACACCTTC. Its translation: CASSPGPGYGYTF.

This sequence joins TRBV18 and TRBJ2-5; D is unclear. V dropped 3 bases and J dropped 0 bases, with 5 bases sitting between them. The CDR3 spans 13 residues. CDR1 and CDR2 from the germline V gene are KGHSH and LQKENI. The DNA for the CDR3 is TGTGCCAGCTCACCGACCTACCAAGAGACCCAGTACTTC. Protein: CASSPTYQETQYF.

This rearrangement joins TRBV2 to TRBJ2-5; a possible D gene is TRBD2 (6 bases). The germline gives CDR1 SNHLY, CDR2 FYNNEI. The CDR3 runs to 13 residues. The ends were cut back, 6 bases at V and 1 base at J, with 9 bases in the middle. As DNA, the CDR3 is TGTGCCAGCAGGGGGAGGCCCCAAGAGACCCAGTACTTC. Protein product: CASRGRPQETQYF. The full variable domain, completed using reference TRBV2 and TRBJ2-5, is EPEVTQTPSHQVTQMGQEVILRCVPISNHLYFYWYRQILGQKVEFLVSFYNNEISEKSEIFDDQFSVERPDGSNFTLKIRSTKLEDSAMYFCASRGRPQETQYFGPGTRLLVL.

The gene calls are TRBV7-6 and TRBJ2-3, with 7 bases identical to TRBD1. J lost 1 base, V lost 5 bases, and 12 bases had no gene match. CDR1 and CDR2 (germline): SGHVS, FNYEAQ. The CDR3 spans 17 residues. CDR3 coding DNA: TGTGCCAGCAGCCAAGACAGGGTTAGACAGGGCACAGATACGCAGTATTTT. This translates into CASSQDRVRQGTDTQYF.

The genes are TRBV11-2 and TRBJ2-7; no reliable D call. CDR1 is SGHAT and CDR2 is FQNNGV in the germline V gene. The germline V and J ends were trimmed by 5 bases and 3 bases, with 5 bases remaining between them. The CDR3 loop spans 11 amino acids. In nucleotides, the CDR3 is TGTGCCAGCAGCGAGATCTACGAGCAGTACTTC. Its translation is CASSEIYEQYF. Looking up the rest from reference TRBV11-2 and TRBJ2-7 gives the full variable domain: EAGVAQSPRYKIIEKRQSVAFWCNPISGHATLYWYQQILGQGPKLLIQFQNNGVVDDSQLPKDRFSAERLKGVDSTLKIQPAKLEDSAVYLCASSEIYEQYFGPGTRLTVT.

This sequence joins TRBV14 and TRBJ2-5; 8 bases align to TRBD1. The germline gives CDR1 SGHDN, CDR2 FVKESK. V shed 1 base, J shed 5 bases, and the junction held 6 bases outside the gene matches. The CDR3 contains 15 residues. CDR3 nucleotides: TGTGCCAGCAGCCAAGCCAGGGGGCCTGGGGAGACCCAGTACTTC. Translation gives CASSQARGPGETQYF.

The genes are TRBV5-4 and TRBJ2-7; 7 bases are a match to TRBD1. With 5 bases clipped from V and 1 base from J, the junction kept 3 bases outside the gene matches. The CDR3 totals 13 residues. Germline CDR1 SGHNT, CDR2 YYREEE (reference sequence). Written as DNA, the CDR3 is TGTGCCAGCAGATTGACAGGGTCCTACGAGCAGTACTTC. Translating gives CASRLTGSYEQYF. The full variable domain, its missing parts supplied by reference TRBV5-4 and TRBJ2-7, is ETGVTQSPTHLIKTRGQQVTLRCSSQSGHNTVSWYQQALGQGPQFIFQYYREEENGRGNFPPRFSGLQFPNYSSELNVNALELDDSALYLCASRLTGSYEQYFGPGTRLTVT.

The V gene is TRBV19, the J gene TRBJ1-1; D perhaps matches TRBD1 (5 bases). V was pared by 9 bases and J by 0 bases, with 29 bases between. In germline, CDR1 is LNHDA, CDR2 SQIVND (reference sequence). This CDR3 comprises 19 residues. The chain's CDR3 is CARPSRGAYTEIMNTEAFF. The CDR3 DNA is TGTGCCAGACCATCGCGTGGGGCTTACACAGAGATCATGAACACTGAAGCTTTCTTT.

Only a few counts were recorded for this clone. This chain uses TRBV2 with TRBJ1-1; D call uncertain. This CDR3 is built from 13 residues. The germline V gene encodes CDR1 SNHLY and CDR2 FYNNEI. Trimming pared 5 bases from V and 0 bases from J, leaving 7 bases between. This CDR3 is CASSLYMNTEAFF. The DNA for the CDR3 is TGTGCCAGCAGTCTCTACATGAACACTGAAGCTTTCTTT.

CDR3 nucleotides: TGTGCTAGTAGTTGGGGCAGCCGGAACACTGAAGCTTTCTTT. Protein product: CASSWGSRNTEAFF. The chain is built from TRBV12-5 and TRBJ1-1; TRBD1 might be the D (5 bases). There are 14 residues in the CDR3. Between the trimmed V and J ends, which lost 8 bases and 1 base, there was a span of 14 bases. Germline CDR1 LGHNT, CDR2 FRNRAP.

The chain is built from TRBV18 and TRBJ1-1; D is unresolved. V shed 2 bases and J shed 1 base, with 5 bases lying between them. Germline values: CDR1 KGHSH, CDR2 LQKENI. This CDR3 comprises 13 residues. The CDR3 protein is CASSPGGNTEAFF. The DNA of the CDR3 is TGTGCCAGCTCACCAGGAGGGAACACTGAAGCTTTCTTT.

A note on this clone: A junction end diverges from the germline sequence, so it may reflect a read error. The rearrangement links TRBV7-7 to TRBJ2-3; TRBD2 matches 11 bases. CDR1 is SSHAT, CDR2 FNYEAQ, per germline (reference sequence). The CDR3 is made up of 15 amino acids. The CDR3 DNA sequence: TGTGCCAGCAGCATAGCGGGAGGGCCCCCAGATACGCAGTATTTT. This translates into CASSIAGGPPDTQYF.

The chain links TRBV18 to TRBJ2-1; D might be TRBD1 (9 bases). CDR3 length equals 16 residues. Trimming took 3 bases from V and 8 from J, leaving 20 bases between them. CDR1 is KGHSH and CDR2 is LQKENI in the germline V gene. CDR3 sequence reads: CASSPVTGGLGHEQFF. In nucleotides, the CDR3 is TGTGCCAGCTCACCCGTGACAGGGGGACTAGGCCATGAGCAGTTCTTC.

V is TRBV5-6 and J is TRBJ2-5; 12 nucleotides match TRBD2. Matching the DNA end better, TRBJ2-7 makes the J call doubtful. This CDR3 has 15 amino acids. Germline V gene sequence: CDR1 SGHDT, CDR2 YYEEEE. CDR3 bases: TGTGCCAGCAGCACAGGACTAGCGGGATTGTACGAGCAGTACTTC. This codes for CASSTGLAGLYEQYF.

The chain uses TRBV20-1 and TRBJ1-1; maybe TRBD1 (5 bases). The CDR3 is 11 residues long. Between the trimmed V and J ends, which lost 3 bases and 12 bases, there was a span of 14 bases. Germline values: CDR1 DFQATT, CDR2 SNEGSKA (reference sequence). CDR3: CSARGPGMTFF. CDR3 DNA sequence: TGCAGTGCTAGGGGACCCGGTATGACTTTCTTT.

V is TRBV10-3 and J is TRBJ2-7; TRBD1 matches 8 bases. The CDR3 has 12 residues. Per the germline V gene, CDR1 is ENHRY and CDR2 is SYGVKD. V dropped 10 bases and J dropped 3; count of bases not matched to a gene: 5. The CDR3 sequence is CATGTGGYEQYF. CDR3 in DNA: TGTGCCACCGGTACAGGGGGCTACGAGCAGTACTTC.

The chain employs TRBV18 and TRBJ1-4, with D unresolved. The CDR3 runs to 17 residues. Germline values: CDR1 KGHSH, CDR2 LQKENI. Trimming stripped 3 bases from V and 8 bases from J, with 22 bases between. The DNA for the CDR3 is TGTGCCAGCTCACCGGATGAGAGTGGGGTGATTGGGGAAAAACTGTTTTTT. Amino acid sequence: CASSPDESGVIGEKLFF.

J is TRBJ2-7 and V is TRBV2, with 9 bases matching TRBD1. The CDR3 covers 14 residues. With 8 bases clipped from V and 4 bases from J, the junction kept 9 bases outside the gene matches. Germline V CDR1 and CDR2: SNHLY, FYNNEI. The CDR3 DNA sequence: TGTGCCAGCGTCGGACAGGGGCGACGGTACGAGCAGTACTTC. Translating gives CASVGQGRRYEQYF.

CDR3 region: CASSPGTSVYNEQFF. CDR3 nucleotides: TGTGCCAGCTCCCCGGGGACTAGCGTATACAATGAGCAGTTCTTC. The gene calls are TRBV18 and TRBJ2-1; 10 positions match TRBD2. CDR3 size: 15 residues. CDR1 and CDR2 from the germline V gene are KGHSH and LQKENI. Losses at the gene ends were 6 bases for V and 4 bases for J; bases not matched to a gene: 6.

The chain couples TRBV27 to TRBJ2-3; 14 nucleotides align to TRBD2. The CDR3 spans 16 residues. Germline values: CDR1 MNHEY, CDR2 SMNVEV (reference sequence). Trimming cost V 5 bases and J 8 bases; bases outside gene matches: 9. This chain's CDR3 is CASSPSGTSGRGTQYF. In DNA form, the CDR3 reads TGTGCCAGCAGTCCCTCCGGGACTAGCGGGAGAGGTACGCAGTATTTT.

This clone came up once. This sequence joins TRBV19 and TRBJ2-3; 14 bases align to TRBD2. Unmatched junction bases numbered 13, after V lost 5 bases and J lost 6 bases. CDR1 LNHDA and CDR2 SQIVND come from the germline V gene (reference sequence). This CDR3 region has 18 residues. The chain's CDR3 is CASSPSHRRTSGRDTQYF. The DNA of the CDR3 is TGTGCCAGTAGTCCCTCCCACCGCCGGACTAGCGGGAGGGATACGCAGTATTTT.

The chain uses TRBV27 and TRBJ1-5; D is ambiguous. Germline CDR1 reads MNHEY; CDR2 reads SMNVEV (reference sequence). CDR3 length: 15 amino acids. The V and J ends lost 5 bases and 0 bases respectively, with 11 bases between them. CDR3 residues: CASSPRHDSNQPQHF. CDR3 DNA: TGTGCCAGCAGTCCTAGACACGATAGCAATCAGCCCCAGCATTTT.

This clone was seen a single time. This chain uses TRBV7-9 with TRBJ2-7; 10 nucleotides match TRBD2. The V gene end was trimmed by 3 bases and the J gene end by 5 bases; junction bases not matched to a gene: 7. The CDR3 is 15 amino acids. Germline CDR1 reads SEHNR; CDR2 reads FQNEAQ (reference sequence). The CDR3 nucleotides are TGTGCCAGCAGCTTGAGGGCTAGCGGGAGTAACGAGCAGTACTTC. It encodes CASSLRASGSNEQYF.